The clone carrying this T cell receptor beta chain has just one count. Its antigen is unknown. Assay: immunoSEQ multiplex PCR; the TCRdb copy retains only in-frame clones and omits some. The sample consists of approximately 67,000 clones, 83% of them appearing once. This sample is drawn from a study of T cell responses to AZD1222 COVID-19 vaccine. General study points: Among those given AZD1222, only five to seven were seropositive at baseline. Two AZD1222 doses significantly raised spike-specific TCR breadth and depth over controls. Close to half of all spike-specific TCRs reportedly target regions of the variants that are unmutated.

Second doses that came at about 4 or about 12 weeks were put together. From germline, CDR1 is MNHEY and CDR2 SMNVEV (reference sequence). Trimming stripped 5 bases from V and 1 base from J, with 17 bases between. The CDR3 runs 16 residues. The sample was peripheral blood, taken 28 days after the second AZD1222 dose. The chain uses TRBV27 and TRBJ1-2; D uncertain. This TCR derives from an adult who received the AZD1222 COVID-19 vaccine. The CDR3 spells CASSPPLGSSNYGYTF. The CDR3, as DNA: TGTGCCAGCAGTCCTCCCCTCGGATCAAGTAACTATGGCTACACCTTC.